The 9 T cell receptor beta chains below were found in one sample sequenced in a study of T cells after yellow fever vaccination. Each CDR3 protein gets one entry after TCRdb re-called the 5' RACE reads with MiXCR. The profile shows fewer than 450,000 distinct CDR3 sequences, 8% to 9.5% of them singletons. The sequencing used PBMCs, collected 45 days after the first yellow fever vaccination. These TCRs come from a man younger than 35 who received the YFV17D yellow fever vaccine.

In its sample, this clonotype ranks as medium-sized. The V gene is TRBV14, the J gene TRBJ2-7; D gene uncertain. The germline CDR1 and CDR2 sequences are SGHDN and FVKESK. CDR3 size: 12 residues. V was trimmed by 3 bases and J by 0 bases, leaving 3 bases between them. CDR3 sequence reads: CASSHSSYEQYV. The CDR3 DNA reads TGTGCCAGCAGCCATAGCTCCTACGAGCAGTACGTC.

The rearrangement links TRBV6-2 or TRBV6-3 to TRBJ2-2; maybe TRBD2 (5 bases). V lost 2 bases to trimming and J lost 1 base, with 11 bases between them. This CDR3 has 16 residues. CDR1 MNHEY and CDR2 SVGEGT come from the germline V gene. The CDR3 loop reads CASSYMRAMNTGELFF. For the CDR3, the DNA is TGTGCCAGCAGTTACATGAGGGCCATGAACACCGGGGAGCTGTTTTTT.

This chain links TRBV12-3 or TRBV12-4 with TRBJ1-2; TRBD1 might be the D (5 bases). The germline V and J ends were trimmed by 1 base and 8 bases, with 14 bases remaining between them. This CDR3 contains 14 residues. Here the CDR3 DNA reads TGTGCCAGCAGTTTAGGGGCAGGGAGAGGGGGCTACACCTTC. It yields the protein CASSLGAGRGGYTF.

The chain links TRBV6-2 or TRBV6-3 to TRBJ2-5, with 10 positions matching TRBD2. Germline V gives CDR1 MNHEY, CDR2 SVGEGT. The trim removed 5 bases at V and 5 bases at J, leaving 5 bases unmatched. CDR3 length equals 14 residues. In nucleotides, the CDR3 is TGTGCCAGCAGTCAAACGGGACTAGCGGAGACCCAGTACTTC. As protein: CASSQTGLAETQYF.

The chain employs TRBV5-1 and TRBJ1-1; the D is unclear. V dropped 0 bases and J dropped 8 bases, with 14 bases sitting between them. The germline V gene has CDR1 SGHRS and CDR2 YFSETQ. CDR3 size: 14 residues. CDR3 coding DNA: TGCGCCAGCAGCTTGGGAACTAATGGGGTCGAAGCTTTCTTT. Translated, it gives CASSLGTNGVEAFF.

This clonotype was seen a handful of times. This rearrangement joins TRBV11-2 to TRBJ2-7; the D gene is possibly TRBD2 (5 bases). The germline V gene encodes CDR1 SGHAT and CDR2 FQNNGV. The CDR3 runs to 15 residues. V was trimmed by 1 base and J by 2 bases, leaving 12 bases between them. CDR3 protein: CASSLVSGSAYEQYV. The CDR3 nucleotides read TGTGCCAGCAGCTTAGTCTCGGGATCGGCCTACGAGCAGTACGTC.

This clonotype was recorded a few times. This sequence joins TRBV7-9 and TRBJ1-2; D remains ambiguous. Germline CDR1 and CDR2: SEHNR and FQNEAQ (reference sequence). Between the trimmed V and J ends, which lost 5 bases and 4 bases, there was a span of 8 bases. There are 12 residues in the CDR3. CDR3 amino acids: CASSRDIYGYTF. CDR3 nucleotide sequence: TGTGCCAGCAGCCGAGACATCTATGGCTACACCTTC.

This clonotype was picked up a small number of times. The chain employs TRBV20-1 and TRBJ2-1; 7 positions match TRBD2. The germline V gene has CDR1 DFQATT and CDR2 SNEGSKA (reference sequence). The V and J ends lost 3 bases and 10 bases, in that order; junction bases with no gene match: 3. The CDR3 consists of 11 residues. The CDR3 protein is CSARGGTEQFF. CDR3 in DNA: TGCAGTGCTAGGGGAGGGACCGAGCAGTTCTTC.

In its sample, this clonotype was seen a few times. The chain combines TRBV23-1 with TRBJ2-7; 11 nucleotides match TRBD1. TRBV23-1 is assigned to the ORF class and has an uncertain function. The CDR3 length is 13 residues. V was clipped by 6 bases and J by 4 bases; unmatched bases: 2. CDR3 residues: CASRGQGEYEQYV. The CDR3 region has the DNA TGCGCCAGCAGGGGACAGGGGGAGTACGAGCAGTACGTC.